The clone carrying this TCR beta chain was detected many times. The antigen is not known. V gave up 1 base and J gave up 2 bases, with 12 bases separating them. CDR3 length equals 15 residues. Quantitative 5'-RACE with molecular barcodes was used to make the TCR beta libraries. MiXCR was run by TCRdb on the 5' RACE reads, yielding one entry per CDR3 protein. This table holds about 140,000 distinct CDR3 sequences, more than 5.5% found once. The data were obtained in a study of CD8 T cells in ankylosing spondylitis. Study-level results: Researchers reportedly found disease-linked clones significantly enriched in matched ankylosing spondylitis synovial fluid. Relatively rare in peripheral blood, disease-linked clones were also CD8+.

The chain is built from TRBV12-3 or TRBV12-4 and TRBJ2-7; D uncertain. This TCR was sampled from a female donor with ankylosing spondylitis or in good health (not recorded which). The source material was blood, either unsorted or a sorted T cell fraction (not recorded which). The DNA of the CDR3 is TGTGCCAGCAGTTTAGAAGGTCCGATTACCTACGAGCAGTACTTC. This sequence encodes CASSLEGPITYEQYF.